This T cell receptor beta chain was sequenced for a study of blood T cell repertoires in COVID-19. Whole-study context: Donors in the United States, Italy and Spain gave samples during acute or convalescent COVID-19. PBMCs, B-cell-depleted T cells, or T cells were the source of the cDNA or gDNA that made up the material.

Per the original data handling: Reference gene primer amplification in the assay estimated nucleated cell counts. Clones were sequenced by immunoSEQ multiplex PCR, and TCRdb holds only the in-frame ones, with some missing. The V and J calls and clone size are taken from that table; D and trimming were inferred from the DNA. The table lists around 260,000 clones, around 87% of them singletons. Germline CDR1 is MNHEY and CDR2 is SMNVEV (reference sequence). This CDR3 is built from 16 residues. V lost 5 bases, J lost 2 bases, and 9 bases stayed unmatched. The chain recombines TRBV27 with TRBJ2-3; 8 nucleotides match TRBD1. The receptor was isolated from a woman aged 45 to 65 with acute or convalescent COVID-19. The sample was peripheral blood. The DNA for the CDR3 is TGTGCCAGCAGTGCAAGGGACAGGAGATTCACAGATACGCAGTATTTT. Protein: CASSARDRRFTDTQYF.